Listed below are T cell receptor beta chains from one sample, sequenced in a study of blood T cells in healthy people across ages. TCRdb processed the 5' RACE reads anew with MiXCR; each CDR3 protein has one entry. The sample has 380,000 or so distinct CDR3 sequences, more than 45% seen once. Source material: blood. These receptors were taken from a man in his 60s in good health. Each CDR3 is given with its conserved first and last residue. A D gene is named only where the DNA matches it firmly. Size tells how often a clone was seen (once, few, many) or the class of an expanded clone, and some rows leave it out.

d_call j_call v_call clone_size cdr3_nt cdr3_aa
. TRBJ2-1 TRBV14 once TGTGCCAGCGCGTGGAAGAGTGATGAGCAGTTCTTC CASAWKSDEQFF
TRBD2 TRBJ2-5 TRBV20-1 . TGCAGTGCCCGGAGGCTAGCGGGAGATAGGGAGACCCAGTACTTC CSARRLAGDRETQYF
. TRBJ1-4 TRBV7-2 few TGTGCCAGCAGCTTAGCGGCCGGCAGAGCTAATGAAAAACTGTTTTTT CASSLAAGRANEKLFF
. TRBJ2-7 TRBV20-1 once TGCAGTGCTCTTACCGACAGCTCCTACGAGCAGTACTTC CSALTDSSYEQYF
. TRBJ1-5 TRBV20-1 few TGCAGTGCTAGTGAGGGGGGGACGGTCAATCAGCCCCAGCATTTT CSASEGGTVNQPQHF
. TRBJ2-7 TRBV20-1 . TGCAGTGCTAGAAACAGGGAACTTCCCTACGAGCAGTACTTC CSARNRELPYEQYF
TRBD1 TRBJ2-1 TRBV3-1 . TGTGTCAGCAGCCAGGAACGGACAGGGAGCTCCTATGAGCAGTTCTTC CVSSQERTGSSYEQFF
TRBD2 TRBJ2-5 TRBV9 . TGTGCCAGCAGCTTACGGACTAGCCCCCCCCAAGAGACCCAGTACTTC CASSLRTSPPQETQYF
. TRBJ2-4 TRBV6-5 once TGTGCCAGCAGGTACACCGTAACAGAAAACATTCAGTACTTC CASRYTVTENIQYF
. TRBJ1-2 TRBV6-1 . TGTGCCAGCCAGATGGGGGCGAGCTATGGCTACACCTTC CASQMGASYGYTF
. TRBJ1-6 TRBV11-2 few TGTGCCAGCAGCTTAGTCGGCGATTCACCCCTCCACTTT CASSLVGDSPLHF
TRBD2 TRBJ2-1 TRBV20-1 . TGCAGTGCTAGAGATCTTCGGACTAGCGGGATCTATGAGCAGTTCTTC CSARDLRTSGIYEQFF
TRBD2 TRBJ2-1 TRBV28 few TGTGCCAGCAGTTCAATGGAAGCGGGAAGTAACAATGAGCAGTTCTTC CASSSMEAGSNNEQFF
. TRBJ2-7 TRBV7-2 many TGTGCCAGCAGCTCCTCCTCCTACGAGCAGTACTTC CASSSSSYEQYF
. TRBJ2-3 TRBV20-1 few TGCAGTGCTAGAGATATAAGCAAGGGGCCGGGCACAGATACGCAGTATTTT CSARDISKGPGTDTQYF
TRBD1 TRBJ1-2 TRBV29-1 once TGCAGCGTTGAAGACCCAGGGGGTAACGGCTACACCTTC CSVEDPGGNGYTF
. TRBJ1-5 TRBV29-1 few TGCAGCGTTGCCCCGGGGGCAACCAGGTATAGCAATCAGCCCCAGCATTTT CSVAPGATRYSNQPQHF
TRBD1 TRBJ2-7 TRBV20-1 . TGCAGTGCTGTCTCCGGGACAGGGGGCAAGTACGAGCAGTACTTC CSAVSGTGGKYEQYF
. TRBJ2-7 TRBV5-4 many TGTGCCAGCAGCGCCGCGGGGCCCTACGAGCAGTACTTC CASSAAGPYEQYF
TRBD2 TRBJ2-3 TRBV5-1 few TGCGCCAGCAGCTTGGGGACTAGCGGGGATACGCAGTATTTT CASSLGTSGDTQYF
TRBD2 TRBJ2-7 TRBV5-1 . TGCGCCAGCAGCTTGGAGGTCGCTAGCGGGGCGTACGAGCAGTACTTC CASSLEVASGAYEQYF
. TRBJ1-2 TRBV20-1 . TGCAGTGCAAAAACCGGGGCAGCCCCTGATTCCGGCTACACCTTC CSAKTGAAPDSGYTF
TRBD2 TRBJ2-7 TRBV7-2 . TGTGCCGGCAGACTAGCGGGAGGGCCGATCGATGAGCAGTACTTC CAGRLAGGPIDEQYF
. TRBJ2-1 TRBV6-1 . TGTGCCAGCAGCCGAACCGTTCAGGCCTACAATGAGCAGTTCTTC CASSRTVQAYNEQFF
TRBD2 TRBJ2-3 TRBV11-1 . TGTGCCAGCAGCCTTAGGACTAGCGGCTCGCGGGATACGCAGTATTTT CASSLRTSGSRDTQYF
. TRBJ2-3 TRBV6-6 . TGTGCCAGCAGTGGAGGGAGCGCGGGCACAGATGCGCAGTATTTT CASSGGSAGTDAQYF
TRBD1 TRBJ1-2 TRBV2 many TGTGCCAGTAGGACAGGCGCTACCTATGGCTACACCTTC CASRTGATYGYTF
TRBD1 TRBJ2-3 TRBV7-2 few TGTGCCAGCAGCCCCGGGACAGGGGGGTATACGCAGTATTTT CASSPGTGGYTQYF